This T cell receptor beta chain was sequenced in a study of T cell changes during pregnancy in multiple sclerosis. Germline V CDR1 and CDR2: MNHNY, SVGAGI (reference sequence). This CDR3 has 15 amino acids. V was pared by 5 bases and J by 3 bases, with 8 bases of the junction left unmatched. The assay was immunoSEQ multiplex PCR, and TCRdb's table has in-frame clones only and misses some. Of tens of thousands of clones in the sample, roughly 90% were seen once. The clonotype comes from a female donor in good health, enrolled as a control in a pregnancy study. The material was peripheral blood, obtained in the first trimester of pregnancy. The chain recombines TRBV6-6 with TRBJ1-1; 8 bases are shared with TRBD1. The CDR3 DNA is TGTGCCAGCAGTCCGTTGGACAGGGATGACACTGAAGCTTTCTTT. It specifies CASSPLDRDDTEAFF.